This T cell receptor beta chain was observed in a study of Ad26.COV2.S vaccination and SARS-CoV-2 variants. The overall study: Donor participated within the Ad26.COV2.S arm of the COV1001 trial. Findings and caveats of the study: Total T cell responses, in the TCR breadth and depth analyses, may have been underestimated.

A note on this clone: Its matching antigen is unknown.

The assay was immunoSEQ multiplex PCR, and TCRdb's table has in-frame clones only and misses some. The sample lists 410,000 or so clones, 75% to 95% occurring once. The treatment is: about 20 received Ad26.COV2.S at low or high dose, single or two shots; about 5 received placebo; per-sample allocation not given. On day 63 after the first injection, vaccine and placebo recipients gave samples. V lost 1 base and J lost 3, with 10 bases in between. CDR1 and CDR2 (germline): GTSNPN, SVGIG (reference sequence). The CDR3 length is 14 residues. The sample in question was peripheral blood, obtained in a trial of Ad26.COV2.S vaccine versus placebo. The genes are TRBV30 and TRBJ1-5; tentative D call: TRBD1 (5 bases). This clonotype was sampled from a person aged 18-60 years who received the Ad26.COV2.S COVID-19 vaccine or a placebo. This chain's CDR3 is CAWSADSNNQPQHF. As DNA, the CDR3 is TGTGCCTGGAGTGCCGACAGTAACAATCAGCCCCAGCATTTT.